These T cell receptor beta chains were read from a single sample in a study of shared clonotypes between healthy human individuals. Using immunoSEQ multiplex PCR, the repertoire was profiled, and TCRdb retains in-frame clones only, with some absent. The sample yields about 1 million clones, approximately 72% seen once. What was sequenced was memory CD4+ T cells sorted from blood. These receptors were taken from a man aged 18 to 29 in good health. Each CDR3 is given with its conserved first and last residue. A D gene is named only where the DNA matches it firmly. Size is stated for part of the rows, as once, few or many counts, or as a class when the clone is expanded.

V	D	J	size	CDR3	DNA
TRBV5-4	NA	TRBJ1-1	NA	CASRTSGSPEAFF	TGTGCCAGCAGGACCTCAGGTTCTCCTGAAGCTTTCTTT
TRBV10-3	NA	TRBJ2-1	NA	CAISDPAAYNEQFF	TGTGCCATCAGTGATCCGGCGGCCTACAATGAGCAGTTCTTC
TRBV6-5	TRBD1	TRBJ2-7	many	CASSYSTGGFEQYF	TGTGCCAGCAGTTACTCAACAGGGGGCTTCGAGCAGTACTTC
TRBV7-9	NA	TRBJ2-7	NA	CASSPPPSSYEQYF	TGTGCCAGCAGCCCGCCCCCCAGCTCCTACGAGCAGTACTTC
TRBV6-5	NA	TRBJ2-7	NA	CASSLSGTAYEQYF	TGTGCCAGCAGTCTTTCTGGGACTGCCTACGAGCAGTACTTC
TRBV28	NA	TRBJ1-4	NA	CASSFPGKNSNEKLFF	TGTGCCAGCAGTTTCCCAGGGAAGAATTCTAATGAAAAACTGTTTTTT
TRBV7-2	TRBD2	TRBJ2-1	once	CASSPGLAAYNEQFF	TGTGCCAGCAGCCCCGGACTAGCCGCCTACAATGAGCAGTTCTTC
TRBV6-5	NA	TRBJ2-5	NA	CASSYSIPGYRETQYF	TGTGCCAGCAGTTACTCGATCCCAGGGTACCGTGAGACCCAGTACTTC
TRBV6-1	TRBD1	TRBJ1-2	NA	CASSITGTDYGYTF	TGTGCCAGCAGTATAACCGGGACAGACTATGGCTACACCTTC
TRBV5-5	NA	TRBJ2-6	NA	CASSSTDSGANVLTF	TGTGCCAGCAGCTCGACCGACTCTGGGGCCAACGTCCTGACTTTC
TRBV11-3	TRBD2	TRBJ2-3	NA	CASSSYSGVAGETQYF	TGTGCCAGCAGCTCCTACAGTGGGGTAGCGGGAGAAACGCAGTATTTT
TRBV29-1	TRBD2	TRBJ2-5	once	CSVVAGGKETQYF	TGCAGCGTTGTTGCGGGGGGCAAAGAGACCCAGTACTTC
TRBV25-1	TRBD1	TRBJ1-4	NA	CASSELSGTGFNEKLFF	TGTGCCAGCAGTGAGCTGTCGGGGACAGGGTTTAATGAAAAACTGTTTTTT
TRBV6-6	NA	TRBJ2-1	NA	CASSYTRQLGEQFF	TGTGCCAGCAGTTACACAAGACAGCTCGGTGAGCAGTTCTTC
TRBV7-8	TRBD1	TRBJ1-1	NA	CASSSYRGPRDAFF	TGTGCCAGCAGCTCTTACAGGGGGCCCAGGGATGCTTTCTTT
TRBV28	TRBD2	TRBJ2-1	NA	CASSRERGGDEQFF	TGTGCCAGCAGCCGAGAACGGGGGGGCGATGAGCAGTTCTTC
TRBV7-2	NA	TRBJ2-3	NA	CASSLRWADTQYF	TGTGCCAGCAGCTTGAGGTGGGCAGATACGCAGTATTTT
TRBV2	NA	TRBJ1-3	NA	CASRSGFSGNTIYF	TGTGCCAGCAGGTCAGGTTTCTCTGGAAACACCATATATTTT
TRBV28	NA	TRBJ1-2	NA	CASSSLLYGYTF	TGTGCCAGCAGTTCTCTCCTTTATGGCTACACCTTC
TRBV28	NA	TRBJ2-5	once	CASSLTGSGAQETQYF	TGTGCCAGCAGTTTAACTGGTTCGGGGGCTCAAGAGACCCAGTACTTC
TRBV28	NA	TRBJ2-5	few	CASSLLAQETQYF	TGTGCCAGCAGTTTATTAGCCCAAGAGACCCAGTACTTC
TRBV18	NA	TRBJ1-6	NA	CASSPGQINSPLHF	TGTGCCAGCTCACCAGGACAGATAAATTCACCCCTCCACTTT
TRBV7-9	TRBD2	TRBJ2-2	NA	CASSEAGGTGELFF	TGTGCCAGCAGCGAAGCGGGAGGAACCGGGGAGCTGTTTTTT
TRBV5-6	NA	TRBJ2-5	NA	CASSLGYDQYF	TGTGCCAGCAGCTTGGGGTACGACCAGTACTTC
TRBV11-2	NA	TRBJ2-5	once	CASSLGAANYQETQYF	TGTGCCAGCAGCTTAGGGGCAGCCAACTACCAAGAGACCCAGTACTTC
TRBV28	NA	TRBJ1-4	few	CASSQDEKLFF	TGTGCCAGCAGTCAGGATGAAAAACTGTTTTTT
TRBV10-3	NA	TRBJ2-5	few	CAISERLEETQYF	TGTGCCATCAGTGAGCGTCTGGAGGAGACCCAGTACTTC
TRBV7-9	NA	TRBJ2-2	NA	CASSLEAMGRKLFF	TGTGCCAGCAGCCTAGAAGCAATGGGACGTAAGCTGTTTTTT
TRBV5-1	NA	TRBJ1-6	many	CASSLQPQGLDSPLHF	TGCGCCAGCAGCTTACAACCACAGGGTTTGGATTCACCCCTCCACTTT
TRBV10-3	NA	TRBJ2-6	NA	CAISMMAGNSGANVLTF	TGTGCCATCAGTATGATGGCAGGGAACTCTGGGGCCAACGTCCTGACTTTC